The 2 T cell receptor beta chains below all came from one sample that was sequenced in a study of T cell repertoires in cytomegalovirus infection (dated by TCRdb to between 2018 and 2020). What the treatment or condition label conveys for this sample: in vitro stimulation with specific CMV peptide epitopes to enrich CMV-specific T cells. No antigen is known for these receptors. TCRdb names Illumina HiSeq 1500 as the instrument used. The public reads were reanalyzed by TCRdb: fastp trimming at Q25, MiXCR alignment, in-frame beta chains only. Every CDR3 protein is listed once, alongside the most common genes and DNA of its rows. Recorded for this sample are 900,000 to 950,000 distinct CDR3 sequences; roughly 31% of them occurred a single time. More than 13% of the sample is in the top ten clones. Source: cultured CD8+ T cells from PBMCs, taken from culture after CMV antigen stimulation. The origin of the receptors is a human donor in good health (CMV status not recorded). Some clones in this sample may be carry-over from other donors' samples.

The gene calls are TRBV5-6 and TRBJ1-3, with D maybe TRBD1 (5 bases). Between the trimmed V and J ends, which lost 0 bases and 2 bases, there was a span of 9 bases. CDR1 SGHDT and CDR2 YYEEEE come from the germline V gene. The CDR3 extends over 15 amino acids. The CDR3 DNA follows: TGTGCCAGCAGCTTGGAGTCGGGGCCTGGAAACACCATATATTTT. It specifies CASSLESGPGNTIYF.

The chain joins TRBV12-3 or TRBV12-4 to TRBJ2-7, with D maybe TRBD1 (6 bases). Trimming pared 5 bases from V and 3 bases from J, leaving 20 bases between. This CDR3 contains 16 residues. CDR3 region: CASSGVGTTGHYEQYF. The CDR3 nucleotides are TGTGCCAGCAGTGGAGTGGGGACAACGGGCCACTACGAGCAGTACTTC.